This T cell receptor (beta chain) is from a study of cytomegalovirus exposure and HLA in healthy donors. This CDR3 is built from 14 residues. With 8 bases clipped from V and 7 bases from J, the junction kept 11 bases outside the gene matches. Germline CDR1 and CDR2: ENHRY and SYGVKD. TCRdb's table, derived via immunoSEQ multiplex PCR, lists solely in-frame clones and lacks some. Here the sample spans roughly 65,000 clones, over 80% being singletons. The origin of this receptor is a young man in good health and CMV-seronegative. Sequenced: PBMCs. The rearrangement uses TRBV10-3 and TRBJ1-2; 9 bases are shared with TRBD1. As DNA, the CDR3 is TGTGCCATCGGGGGACAGGGATCCGTTACTGGCTACACCTTC. As protein: CAIGGQGSVTGYTF.